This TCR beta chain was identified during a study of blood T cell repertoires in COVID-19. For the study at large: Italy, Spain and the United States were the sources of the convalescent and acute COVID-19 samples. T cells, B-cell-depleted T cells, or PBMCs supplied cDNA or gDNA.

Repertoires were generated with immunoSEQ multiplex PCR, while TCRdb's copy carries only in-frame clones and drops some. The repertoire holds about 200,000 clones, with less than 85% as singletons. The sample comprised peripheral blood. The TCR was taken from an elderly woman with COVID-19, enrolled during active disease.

This chain's CDR3 is CASTPDATGYGYTF. The CDR3 DNA is TGTGCCAGCACCCCAGACGCGACTGGGTATGGCTACACCTTC. This chain joins TRBV5-4 and TRBJ1-2, with D hard to call. This CDR3 contains 14 residues. Trimming pared 6 bases from V and 5 bases from J, leaving 17 bases between. CDR1 and CDR2 (germline): SGHNT, YYREEE (reference sequence).